The 9 T cell receptor beta chains below all came from one sample that was sequenced in a study of T-cell memory formation after mild COVID-19. TCRdb redid the calling of the 5' RACE reads with MiXCR, one entry per CDR3 protein. The sample holds fewer than 600,000 distinct CDR3 sequences, less than 25% seen once. The specimen was PBMCs or a T cell subset sorted from them (not recorded which). The receptors shown here come from an adult woman who had mild COVID-19 (a few samples of this study predate the infection). Cell type and time point are not known.

The chain carries TRBV5-1 and TRBJ2-1; 8 bases are a match to TRBD2. Losses at the gene ends were 5 bases for V and 4 bases for J; bases not matched to a gene: 8. Germline CDR1 is SGHRS and CDR2 is YFSETQ. The CDR3 is 15 residues long. The CDR3 coding sequence is TGCGCCAGCAGATACCCCGGGGGGGGGTACAATGAGCAGTTCTTC. This encodes CASRYPGGGYNEQFF.

This clonotype was counted many times. This chain joins TRBV30 and TRBJ1-2; 7 bases are a match to TRBD1. V was clipped by 4 bases and J by 4 bases; unmatched bases: 15. The CDR3 consists of 16 residues. Germline CDR1 is GTSNPN and CDR2 is SVGIG (reference sequence). The CDR3 here is CAWKPRQGGDGYGYTF. The CDR3 DNA reads TGTGCCTGGAAACCCCGACAGGGAGGGGATGGCTATGGCTACACCTTC.

The chain combines TRBV20-1 with TRBJ1-5; D gene uncertain. With 5 bases removed from V and 2 bases from J, the gap between germline ends came to 7 bases. CDR3 length: 12 amino acids. Per germline, CDR1 DFQATT and CDR2 SNEGSKA (reference sequence). The CDR3 loop is CSAEAGNQPQHF. CDR3 coding DNA: TGCAGTGCTGAGGCAGGCAATCAGCCCCAGCATTTT.

This rearrangement joins TRBV24-1 to TRBJ2-1, with a weak D call TRBD1 (6 bases). Trimming shortened V by 4 bases and J by 7 bases, and 22 bases separated the two germline ends. The germline CDR1 and CDR2 sequences are KGHDR and SFDVKD. The CDR3 is made up of 17 amino acids. CDR3 loop: CATSDSGQLERSNEQFF. In nucleotides, the CDR3 is TGTGCCACCAGTGACTCAGGACAGTTAGAGAGGAGTAATGAGCAGTTCTTC.

The chain combines TRBV12-3 or TRBV12-4 with TRBJ1-2; 9 bases line up with TRBD1. CDR3 length: 14 residues. V shed 2 bases and J 5 bases; nucleotides not matched to a gene: 3. The CDR3 loop reads CASSLYRGLYGYTF. The CDR3 bases are TGTGCCAGCAGTTTATACAGGGGGCTGTATGGCTACACCTTC.

The chain carries TRBV3-1 and TRBJ1-4; D is unclear. V lost 4 bases and J 7 bases, leaving 22 bases between the germline ends. Germline V gene sequence: CDR1 LGHDT, CDR2 YNNKEL (reference sequence). This CDR3 is 17 amino acids long. The CDR3 spells CASSLSPIIGSGEKLFF. The CDR3 DNA reads TGTGCCAGCAGCCTCTCGCCCATCATCGGATCAGGTGAAAAACTGTTTTTT.

This clonotype was observed a handful of times. This CDR3 is CASSLYPEQYF. As DNA, the CDR3 is TGTGCCAGCAGTTTATATCCCGAGCAGTACTTC. This chain uses TRBV27 with TRBJ2-7; D not certain. The V gene's germline CDR1 is MNHEY and CDR2 SMNVEV (reference sequence). CDR3 length: 11 amino acids. V lost 1 base and J lost 6, with 4 bases in between.

The J gene is TRBJ2-1, the V gene TRBV29-1; D ambiguous. The germline V and J ends were trimmed by 4 bases and 6 bases, with 7 bases remaining between them. Germline CDR1 SQVTM, CDR2 ANQGSEA. The CDR3 loop spans 11 amino acids. CDR3 in amino acids: CSVGRVNEQFF. As DNA, the CDR3 is TGCAGCGTTGGGCGAGTCAATGAGCAGTTCTTC.

This chain links TRBV5-6 with TRBJ2-3, with TRBD2 matching over 10 bases. From germline, CDR1 is SGHDT and CDR2 YYEEEE. J was trimmed by 1 base and V by 4 bases; bases with no gene match: 12. The CDR3 contains 18 residues. The CDR3 nucleotides read TGTGCCAGCAGCCCTCCTTGGTGGGGGACTAGCGGCACAGATACGCAGTATTTT. It codes for CASSPPWWGTSGTDTQYF.